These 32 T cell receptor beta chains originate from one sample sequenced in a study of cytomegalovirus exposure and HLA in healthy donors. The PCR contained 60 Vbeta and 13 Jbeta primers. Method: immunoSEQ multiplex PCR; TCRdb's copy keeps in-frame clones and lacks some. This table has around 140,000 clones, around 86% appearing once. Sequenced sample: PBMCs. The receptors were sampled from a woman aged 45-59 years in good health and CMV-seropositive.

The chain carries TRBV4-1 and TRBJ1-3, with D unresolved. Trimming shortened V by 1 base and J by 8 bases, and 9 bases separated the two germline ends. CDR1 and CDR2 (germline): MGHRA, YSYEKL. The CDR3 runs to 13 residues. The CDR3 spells CASSQGVGYTIYF. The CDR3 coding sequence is TGCGCCAGCAGCCAAGGGGTCGGGTACACCATATATTTT.

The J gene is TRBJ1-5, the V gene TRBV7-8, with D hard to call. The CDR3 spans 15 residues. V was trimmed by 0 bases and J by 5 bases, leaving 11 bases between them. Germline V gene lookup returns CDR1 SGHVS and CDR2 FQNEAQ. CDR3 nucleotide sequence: TGTGCCAGCAGCTTAGCGTTGGGAGGATATCAGCCCCAGCATTTT. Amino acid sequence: CASSLALGGYQPQHF. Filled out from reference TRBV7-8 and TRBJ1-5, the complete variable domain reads GAGVSQSPRYKVAKRGQDVALRCDPISGHVSLFWYQQALGQGPEFLTYFQNEAQLDKSGLPSDRFFAERPEGSVSTLKIQRTQQEDSAVYLCASSLALGGYQPQHFGDGTRLSIL.

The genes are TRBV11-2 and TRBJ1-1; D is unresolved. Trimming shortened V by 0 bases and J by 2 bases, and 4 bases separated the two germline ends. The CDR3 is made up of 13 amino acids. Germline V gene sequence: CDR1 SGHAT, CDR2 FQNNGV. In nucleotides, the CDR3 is TGTGCCAGCAGCTTAGACTATAACACTGAAGCTTTCTTT. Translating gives CASSLDYNTEAFF.

The chain's CDR3 is CASSIRQGKSYNSPLHF. The CDR3 coding sequence is TGTGCCAGTAGTATCAGACAGGGGAAATCCTATAATTCACCCCTCCACTTT. J is TRBJ1-6 and V is TRBV19; 8 bases are a match to TRBD1. Unmatched junction bases numbered 5, after V lost 3 bases and J lost 1 base. The CDR3 length is 17 residues. CDR1 and CDR2 (germline): LNHDA, SQIVND (reference sequence). The entire variable domain, with the rest obtained from reference TRBV19 and TRBJ1-6, is as follows: DGGITQSPKYLFRKEGQNVTLSCEQNLNHDAMYWYRQDPGQGLRLIYYSQIVNDFQKGDIAEGYSVSREKKESFPLTVTSAQKNPTAFYLCASSIRQGKSYNSPLHFGNGTRLTVT.

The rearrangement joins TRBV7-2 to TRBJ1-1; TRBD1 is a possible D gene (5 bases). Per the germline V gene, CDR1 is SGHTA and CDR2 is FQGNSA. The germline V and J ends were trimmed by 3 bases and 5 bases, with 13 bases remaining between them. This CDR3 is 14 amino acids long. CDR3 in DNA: TGTGCCAGCAGCTTTCCGGGGGGGTGGACTGAAGCTTTCTTT. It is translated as CASSFPGGWTEAFF.

CDR3 protein: CARSKAGGEQFF. Here the CDR3 DNA reads TGTGCCAGATCAAAAGCGGGGGGGGAGCAGTTCTTC. The chain is built from TRBV2 and TRBJ2-1; 10 nucleotides agree with TRBD2. CDR3 length: 12 amino acids. Unmatched junction bases numbered 6, after V lost 9 bases and J lost 10 bases. Germline V lookup: CDR1 SNHLY, CDR2 FYNNEI.

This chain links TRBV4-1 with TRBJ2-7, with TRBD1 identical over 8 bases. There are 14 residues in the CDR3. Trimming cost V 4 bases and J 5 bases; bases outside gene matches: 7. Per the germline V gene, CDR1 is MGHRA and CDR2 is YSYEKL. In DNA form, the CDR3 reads TGCGCCAGCAGCCCCCGGACAGGGAGGAACGAGCAGTACTTC. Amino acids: CASSPRTGRNEQYF.

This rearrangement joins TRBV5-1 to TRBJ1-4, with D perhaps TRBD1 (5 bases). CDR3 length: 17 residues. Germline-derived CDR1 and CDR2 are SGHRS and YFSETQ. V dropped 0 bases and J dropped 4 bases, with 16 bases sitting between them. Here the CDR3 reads CASSLASGGIGNEKLFF. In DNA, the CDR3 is TGCGCCAGCAGCTTGGCTAGCGGGGGGATCGGTAATGAAAAACTGTTTTTT. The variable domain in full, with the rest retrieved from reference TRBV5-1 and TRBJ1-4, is KAGVTQTPRYLIKTRGQQVTLSCSPISGHRSVSWYQQTPGQGLQFLFEYFSETQRNKGNFPGRFSGRQFSNSRSEMNVSTLELGDSALYLCASSLASGGIGNEKLFFGSGTQLSVL.

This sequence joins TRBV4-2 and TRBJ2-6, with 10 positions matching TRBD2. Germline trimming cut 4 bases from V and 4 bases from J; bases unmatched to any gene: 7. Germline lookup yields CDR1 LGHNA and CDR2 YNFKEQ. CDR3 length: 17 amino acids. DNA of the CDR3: TGTGCCAGCAGCCTCGGGACTAGCGCCCTAGGGGCCAACGTCCTGACTTTC. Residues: CASSLGTSALGANVLTF.

The chain's CDR3 is CAISETGRSGGTEAFF. CDR3 nucleotide sequence: TGTGCCATCAGTGAGACAGGACGTAGCGGAGGCACTGAAGCTTTCTTT. The chain combines TRBV10-3 with TRBJ1-1; D perhaps matches TRBD1 (5 bases). V dropped 2 bases and J dropped 4 bases, with 17 bases sitting between them. There are 16 residues in the CDR3. Germline lookup yields CDR1 ENHRY and CDR2 SYGVKD.

The CDR3 sequence is CASSLGREYEQYF. The DNA for the CDR3 is TGTGCCAGCAGCTTGGGCCGAGAATACGAGCAGTACTTC. The rearrangement joins TRBV13 to TRBJ2-7; D is unclear. Germline CDR1 PRHDT, CDR2 FYEKMQ (reference sequence). Trimming took off 3 bases at V and 4 bases at J, with 10 bases between the two ends. The CDR3 consists of 13 residues.

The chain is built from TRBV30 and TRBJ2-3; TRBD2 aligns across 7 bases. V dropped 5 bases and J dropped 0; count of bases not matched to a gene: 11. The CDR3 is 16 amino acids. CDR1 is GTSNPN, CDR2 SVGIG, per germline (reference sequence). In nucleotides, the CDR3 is TGTGCCTGGGGCCCGGCGGGAGTTCTGAGCACAGATACGCAGTATTTT. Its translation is CAWGPAGVLSTDTQYF. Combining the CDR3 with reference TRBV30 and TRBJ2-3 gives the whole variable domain SQTIHQWPATLVQPVGSPLSLECTVEGTSNPNLYWYRQAAGRGLQLLFYSVGIGQISSEVPQNLSASRPQDRQFILSSKKLLLSDSGFYLCAWGPAGVLSTDTQYFGPGTRLTVL.

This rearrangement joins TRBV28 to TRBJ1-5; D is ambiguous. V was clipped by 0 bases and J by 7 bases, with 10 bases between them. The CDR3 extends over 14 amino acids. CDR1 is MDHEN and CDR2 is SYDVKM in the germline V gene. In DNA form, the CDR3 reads TGTGCCAGCAGTTTATGGGGAGGAAGGCAGCCCCAGCATTTT. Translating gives CASSLWGGRQPQHF.

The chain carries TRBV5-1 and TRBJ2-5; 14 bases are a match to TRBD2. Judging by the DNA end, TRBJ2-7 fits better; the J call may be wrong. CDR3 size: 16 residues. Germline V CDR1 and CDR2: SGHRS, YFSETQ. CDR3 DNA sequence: TGCGCCAGCAGCTTCCAAGGGACTAGCGGGAGTGGCGAGCAGTACTTC. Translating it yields CASSFQGTSGSGEQYF.

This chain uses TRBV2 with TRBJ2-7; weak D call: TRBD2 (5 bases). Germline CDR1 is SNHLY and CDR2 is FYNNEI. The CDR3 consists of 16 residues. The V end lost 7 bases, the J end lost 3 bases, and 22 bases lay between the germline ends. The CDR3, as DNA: TGTGCCAGCAACCCCGCCGGACTGCGCCTCGACTACGAGCAGTACTTC. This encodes CASNPAGLRLDYEQYF. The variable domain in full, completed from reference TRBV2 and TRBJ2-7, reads EPEVTQTPSHQVTQMGQEVILRCVPISNHLYFYWYRQILGQKVEFLVSFYNNEISEKSEIFDDQFSVERPDGSNFTLKIRSTKLEDSAMYFCASNPAGLRLDYEQYFGPGTRLTVT.

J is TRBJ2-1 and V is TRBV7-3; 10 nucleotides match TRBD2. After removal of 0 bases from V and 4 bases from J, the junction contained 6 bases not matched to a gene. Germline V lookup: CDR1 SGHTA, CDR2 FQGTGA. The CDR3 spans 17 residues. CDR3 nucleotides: TGTGCCAGCAGCTTAACGTTCACTAGCGGGGCTTACAATGAGCAGTTCTTC. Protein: CASSLTFTSGAYNEQFF.

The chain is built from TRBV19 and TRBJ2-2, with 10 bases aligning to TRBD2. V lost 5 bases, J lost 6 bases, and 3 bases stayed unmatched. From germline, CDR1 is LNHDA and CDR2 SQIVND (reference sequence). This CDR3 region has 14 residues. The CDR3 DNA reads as TGTGCCAGTAGTCTAGCGGGAGCCCCCGGGGAGCTGTTTTTT. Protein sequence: CASSLAGAPGELFF.

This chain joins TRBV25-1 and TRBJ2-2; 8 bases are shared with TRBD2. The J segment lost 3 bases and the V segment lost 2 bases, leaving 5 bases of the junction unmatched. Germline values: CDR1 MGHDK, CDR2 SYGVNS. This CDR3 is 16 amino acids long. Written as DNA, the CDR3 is TGTGCCAGCAGTGAACCCCCAGCGGGAGACACCGGGGAGCTGTTTTTT. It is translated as CASSEPPAGDTGELFF.

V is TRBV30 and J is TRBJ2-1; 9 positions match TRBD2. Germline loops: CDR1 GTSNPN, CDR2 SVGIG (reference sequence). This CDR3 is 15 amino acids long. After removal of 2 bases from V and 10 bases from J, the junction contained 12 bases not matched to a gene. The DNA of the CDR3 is TGTGCCTGGAGTCGGGGTAGCGGGGGCTTAGGAGAGCAGTTCTTC. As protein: CAWSRGSGGLGEQFF.

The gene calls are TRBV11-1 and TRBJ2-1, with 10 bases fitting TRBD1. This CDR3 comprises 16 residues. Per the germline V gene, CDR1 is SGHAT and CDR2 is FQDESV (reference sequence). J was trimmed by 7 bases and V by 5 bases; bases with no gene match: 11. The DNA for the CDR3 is TGTGCCAGCAGCGGACCCCGACAGGGGGCGCGTAATGAGCAGTTCTTC. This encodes CASSGPRQGARNEQFF.

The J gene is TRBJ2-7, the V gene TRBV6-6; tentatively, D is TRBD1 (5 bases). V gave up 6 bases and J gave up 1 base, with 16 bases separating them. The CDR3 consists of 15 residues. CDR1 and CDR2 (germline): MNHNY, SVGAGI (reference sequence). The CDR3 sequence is CASRLRGTTSYEQYF. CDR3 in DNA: TGTGCCAGCAGGTTAAGGGGTACAACATCCTACGAGCAGTACTTC.

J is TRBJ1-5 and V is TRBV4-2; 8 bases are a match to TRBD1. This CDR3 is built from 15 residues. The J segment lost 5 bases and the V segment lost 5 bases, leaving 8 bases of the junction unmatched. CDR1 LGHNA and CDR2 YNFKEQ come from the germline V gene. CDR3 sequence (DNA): TGTGCCAGCAGCTACCAGGGGGCGCAAGATCAGCCCCAGCATTTT. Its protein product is CASSYQGAQDQPQHF.

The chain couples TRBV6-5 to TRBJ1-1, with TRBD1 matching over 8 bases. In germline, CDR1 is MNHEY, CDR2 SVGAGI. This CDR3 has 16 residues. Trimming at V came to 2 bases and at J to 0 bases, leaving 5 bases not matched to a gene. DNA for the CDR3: TGTGCCAGCAGTTACGACAGGGGTACCATGAACACTGAAGCTTTCTTT. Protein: CASSYDRGTMNTEAFF.

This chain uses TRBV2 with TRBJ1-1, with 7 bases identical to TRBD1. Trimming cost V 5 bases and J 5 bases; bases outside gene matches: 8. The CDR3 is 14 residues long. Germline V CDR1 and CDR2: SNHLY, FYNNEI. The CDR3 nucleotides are TGTGCCAGCAGTCCCACAGGGGTCCGGACTGAAGCTTTCTTT. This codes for CASSPTGVRTEAFF.

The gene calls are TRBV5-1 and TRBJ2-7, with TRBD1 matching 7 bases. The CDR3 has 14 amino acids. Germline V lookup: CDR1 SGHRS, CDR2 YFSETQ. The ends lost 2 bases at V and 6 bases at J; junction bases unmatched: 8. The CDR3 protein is CASSLQGGLFEQYF. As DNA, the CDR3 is TGCGCCAGCAGCTTACAAGGGGGCTTGTTCGAGCAGTACTTC.

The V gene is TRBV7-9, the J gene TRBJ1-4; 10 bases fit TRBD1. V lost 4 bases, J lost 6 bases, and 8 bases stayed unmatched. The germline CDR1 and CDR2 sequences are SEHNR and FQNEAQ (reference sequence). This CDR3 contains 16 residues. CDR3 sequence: CASSSRKDRGYEKLFF. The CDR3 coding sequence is TGTGCCAGCAGCTCACGTAAGGACAGGGGGTATGAAAAACTGTTTTTT.

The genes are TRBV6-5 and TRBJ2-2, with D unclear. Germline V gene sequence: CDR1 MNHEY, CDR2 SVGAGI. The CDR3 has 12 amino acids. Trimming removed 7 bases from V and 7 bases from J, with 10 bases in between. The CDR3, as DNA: TGTGCCAGCACCCTCGGAGACGGGGAGCTGTTTTTT. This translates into CASTLGDGELFF.

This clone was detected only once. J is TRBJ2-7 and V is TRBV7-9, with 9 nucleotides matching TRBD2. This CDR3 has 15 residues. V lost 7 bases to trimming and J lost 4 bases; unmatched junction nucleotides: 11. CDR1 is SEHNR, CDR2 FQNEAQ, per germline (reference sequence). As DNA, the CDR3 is TGTGCCAGCACCACGACGAGCGGGAGGCATTACGAGCAGTACTTC. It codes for CASTTTSGRHYEQYF.

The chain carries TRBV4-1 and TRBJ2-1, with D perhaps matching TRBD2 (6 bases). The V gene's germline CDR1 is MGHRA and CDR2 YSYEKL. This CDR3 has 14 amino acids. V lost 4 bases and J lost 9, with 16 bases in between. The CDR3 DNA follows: TGCGCCAGCAGCCGCGGGGCCGTTAACGGTGAGCAGTTCTTC. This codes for CASSRGAVNGEQFF.

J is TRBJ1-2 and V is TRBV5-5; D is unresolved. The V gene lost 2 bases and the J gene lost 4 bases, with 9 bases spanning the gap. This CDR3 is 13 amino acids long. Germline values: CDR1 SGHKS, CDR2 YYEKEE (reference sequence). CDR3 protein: CASSFATVYGYTF. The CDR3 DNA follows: TGTGCCAGCAGCTTCGCTACAGTCTATGGCTACACCTTC. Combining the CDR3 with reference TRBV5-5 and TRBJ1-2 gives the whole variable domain DAGVTQSPTHLIKTRGQQVTLRCSPISGHKSVSWYQQVLGQGPQFIFQYYEKEERGRGNFPDRFSARQFPNYSSELNVNALLLGDSALYLCASSFATVYGYTFGSGTRLTVV.

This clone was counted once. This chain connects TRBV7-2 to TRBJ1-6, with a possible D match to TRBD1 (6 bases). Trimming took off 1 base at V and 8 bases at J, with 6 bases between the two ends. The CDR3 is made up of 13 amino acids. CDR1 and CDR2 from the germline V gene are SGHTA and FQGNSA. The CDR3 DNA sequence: TGTGCCAGCAGCTTAGACAGGGATTCACCCCTCCACTTT. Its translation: CASSLDRDSPLHF.

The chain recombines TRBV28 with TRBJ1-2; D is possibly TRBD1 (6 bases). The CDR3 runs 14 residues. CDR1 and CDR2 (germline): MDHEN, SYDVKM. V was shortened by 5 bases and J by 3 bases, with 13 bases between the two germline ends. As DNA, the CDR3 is TGTGCCAGCAGTGGTACAGGGAGGGACTATGGCTACACCTTC. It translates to CASSGTGRDYGYTF.